This T cell receptor (beta chain) stems from a study of circulating and synovial CD4+ cells in juvenile arthritis. The assay was immunoSEQ multiplex PCR, and TCRdb's table has in-frame clones only and misses some. The table records 25,000 to 35,000 clones, just under 95% of them present only once. Regarding the study as a whole: Some such blood samples were as oligoclonal as synovium. T cell genome counts differed by at least an order of magnitude between CPL and CD4 samples.

CDR1 is SGHDN, CDR2 FVKESK, per germline. V lost 4 bases to trimming and J lost 4 bases, with 19 bases between them. The CDR3 is made up of 16 amino acids. Notes on this clone: Its specificity is not known.

This receptor was taken from a human donor with juvenile idiopathic arthritis. The V call is TRBV14, the J call TRBJ2-5; perhaps TRBD2 as D (7 bases). The sequenced sample consisted of CD4+ T cells from blood. CDR3 bases: TGTGCCAGCAGCCCCAAGAGGGGAGGGGGGACAGAGACCCAGTACTTC. It encodes CASSPKRGGGTETQYF.